These 27 T cell receptor beta chains were sequenced from one sample in a study of metastatic and nonmetastatic thyroid tumors. No patient had received any treatment before thyroid surgery. TCRdb reassembled clones from the PCR reads with MiXCR. The sample shows tens of thousands of clones, about 25% of them seen only once. Material for sequencing was blood. These TCRs come from a female donor with papillary thyroid cancer or a benign thyroid nodule (not recorded which). Some clones in this sample may be carry-over from other donors' samples.

This clone was detected many times. The rearrangement links TRBV6-1 to TRBJ2-5; 7 nucleotides line up with TRBD2. J lost 6 bases, V lost 1 base, and 2 bases had no gene match. CDR3 length: 13 residues. The germline gives CDR1 MNHNS, CDR2 SASEGT. DNA for the CDR3: TGTGCCAGCAGTGAAGGGGGGGGAAAGACCCAGTACTTC. Translated, it gives CASSEGGGKTQYF.

This clone was recorded at least ten times. The rearrangement links TRBV11-3 to TRBJ2-7; no clear D. V lost 0 bases and J lost 5, with 8 bases in between. The CDR3 runs to 13 residues. Germline values: CDR1 SGHNT, CDR2 YENEEA. CDR3 in amino acids: CASSLDPRNEQYF. The CDR3 DNA follows: TGTGCCAGCAGCTTAGATCCCAGGAACGAGCAGTACTTC.

This clone was found many times. Other DNA sequences in this specimen translate into the identical CDR3. V usage is TRBV5-6 and J usage is TRBJ1-1; 10 positions match TRBD1. V lost 4 bases and J lost 4; bases outside the gene matches: 7. CDR1 is SGHDT, CDR2 YYEEEE, per germline. The CDR3 sequence is 15 residues long. This CDR3 reads CASSIRQGAVTEAFF. The DNA of the CDR3 is TGTGCCAGCAGCATTCGACAGGGGGCGGTCACTGAAGCTTTCTTT.

Remarks on this clone: The CDR3 end shows no conserved phenylalanine or tryptophan, and so a read error is likely. The chain is built from TRBV6-1 and TRBJ1-1; D not certain. The CDR3 loop spans 13 amino acids. Germline V gene data show CDR1 as MNHNS and CDR2 as SASEGT. V lost 5 bases and J lost 1, with 8 bases in between. The CDR3 DNA is TGTGCCAGCAGTAGACGGAGGAACACTGAAGCTTTCCTT. As protein: CASSRRRNTEAFL.

This clone is deemed medium-sized. The V and J genes are TRBV20-1 and TRBJ1-5, with D tentatively TRBD1 (5 bases). Trimming took off 5 bases at V and 2 bases at J, with 13 bases between the two ends. Germline CDR1 is DFQATT and CDR2 is SNEGSKA (reference sequence). The CDR3 is made up of 14 amino acids. CDR3 sequence reads: CSAPRLGGNQPQHF. CDR3 bases: TGCAGTGCTCCCCGACTGGGGGGCAATCAGCCCCAGCATTTT.

This clone was seen repeatedly, ten times or more. V usage is TRBV11-1 and J usage is TRBJ2-3, with D perhaps being TRBD1 or TRBD2 (5 bases each). V dropped 8 bases and J dropped 2 bases, with 17 bases sitting between them. Per the germline V gene, CDR1 is SGHAT and CDR2 is FQDESV (reference sequence). The CDR3 loop spans 15 amino acids. For the CDR3, the DNA is TGTGCCAGCCACGGGACGTTTTGGGACACAGATACGCAGTATTTT. Protein: CASHGTFWDTDTQYF.

This clone was detected ten times or more. V is TRBV27 and J is TRBJ2-3; D gene unclear. V was cut by 1 base and J by 4 bases, with 18 bases left in between. CDR3 size: 17 residues. In germline, CDR1 is MNHEY, CDR2 SMNVEV (reference sequence). CDR3 nucleotide sequence: TGTGCCAGCAGTTTATTGGGGAAGATCATGGTCTCAGATACGCAGTATTTT. Translated: CASSLLGKIMVSDTQYF.

This clone was observed at least ten times. J is TRBJ2-7 and V is TRBV19, with 11 bases identical to TRBD1. After removal of 3 bases from V and 3 bases from J, the junction contained 10 bases not matched to a gene. Germline CDR1 and CDR2: LNHDA and SQIVND (reference sequence). The length of the CDR3 is 17 residues. Here the CDR3 DNA reads TGTGCCAGTAGTATCGCTCCAAGGACAGGGGGCCACTACGAGCAGTACTTC. Protein sequence: CASSIAPRTGGHYEQYF.

This clone was observed many times. The genes are TRBV28 and TRBJ1-2; 8 nucleotides line up with TRBD1. The CDR3 is 14 amino acids. Looked up from germline, CDR1 is MDHEN and CDR2 is SYDVKM. V was pared by 5 bases and J by 8 bases, with 10 bases of the junction left unmatched. The CDR3 nucleotides read TGTGCCAGCAGTACCACAGGGGGTTCGCTCGGCTACACCTTC. Protein: CASSTTGGSLGYTF.

The chain is built from TRBV20-1 and TRBJ2-7, with TRBD2 identical over 9 bases. Germline V gene lookup returns CDR1 DFQATT and CDR2 SNEGSKA (reference sequence). Trimming removed 3 bases from V and 6 bases from J; junction bases left unmatched: 12. CDR3 size: 15 residues. CDR3 protein: CSARFPSGNSREQYF. CDR3 in DNA: TGCAGTGCTAGGTTTCCTAGCGGGAACTCCCGCGAGCAGTACTTC.

This clone was detected many times. This chain links TRBV20-1 with TRBJ2-2, with D possibly being TRBD2 (6 bases). The CDR3 is 16 amino acids. From germline, CDR1 is DFQATT and CDR2 SNEGSKA (reference sequence). Trimming pared 1 base from V and 2 bases from J, leaving 14 bases between. The CDR3: CSARVPTSSNTGELFF. The CDR3 DNA is TGCAGTGCTAGAGTCCCAACTAGCTCCAACACCGGGGAGCTGTTTTTT.

The chain couples TRBV20-1 to TRBJ1-3; D uncertain. Trimming pared 0 bases from V and 4 bases from J, leaving 10 bases between. This CDR3 comprises 14 residues. The germline V gene has CDR1 DFQATT and CDR2 SNEGSKA (reference sequence). CDR3 region: CSARDKTAGNTIYF. Here the CDR3 DNA reads TGCAGTGCTAGAGATAAAACAGCCGGAAACACCATATATTTT.

Points on this clone: One junction end does not reproduce the germline sequence, and a read error may be involved. The genes are TRBV4-2 and TRBJ1-2, with 7 bases aligning to TRBD1. From germline, CDR1 is LGHNA and CDR2 YNFKEQ. The CDR3 length is 14 residues. The CDR3 DNA sequence: TGTGCCAGCAGCCAGTCCGGGACAGCCTATTGCTACACCTTC. It codes for CASSQSGTAYCYTF.

This clone was observed at least ten times. This chain connects TRBV27 to TRBJ2-1; no clear D gene. Germline CDR1 is MNHEY and CDR2 is SMNVEV (reference sequence). The CDR3 loop spans 14 amino acids. Trimming left V 2 bases short and J 3 bases short, with 8 bases between. CDR3 nucleotides: TGTGCCAGCAGTTTAGAGCCAAGCTACAATGAGCAGTTCTTC. Translation gives CASSLEPSYNEQFF.

This clone has ten or more counts. The chain uses TRBV20-1 and TRBJ1-1, with a possible D match to TRBD1 (6 bases). Germline V gene sequence: CDR1 DFQATT, CDR2 SNEGSKA (reference sequence). Trimming shortened V by 6 bases and J by 2 bases, and 13 bases separated the two germline ends. The CDR3 covers 13 residues. DNA for the CDR3: TGCAGTGCCCGACCGGACAGCAACACTGAAGCTTTCTTT. Protein sequence: CSARPDSNTEAFF.

In this sample, this clone turned up many times. The chain has TRBV20-1 and TRBJ2-7; 7 bases agree with TRBD2. The V and J ends lost 3 bases and 1 base, in that order; junction bases with no gene match: 12. The CDR3 is 16 residues long. Germline CDR1 DFQATT, CDR2 SNEGSKA (reference sequence). In DNA form, the CDR3 reads TGCAGTGCTAGTGCTAGTGGCCAGGGAGGGTCCTACGAGCAGTACTTC. Translated, it gives CSASASGQGGSYEQYF.

This clone has just a few counts. This chain uses TRBV30 with TRBJ2-7; perhaps D is TRBD1 or TRBD2 (5 bases each). The ends were cut back, 5 bases at V and 0 bases at J, with 8 bases in the middle. The length of the CDR3 is 12 residues. Per germline, CDR1 GTSNPN and CDR2 SVGIG (reference sequence). This CDR3 reads CAWGGTSYEQYF. Here the CDR3 DNA reads TGTGCCTGGGGGGGTACCTCCTACGAGCAGTACTTC.

This clone was seen a handful of times. The chain employs TRBV28 and TRBJ2-7; D is unclear. The CDR3 has 14 amino acids. Looked up from germline, CDR1 is MDHEN and CDR2 is SYDVKM. Trimming removed 1 base from V and 2 bases from J, with 9 bases in between. The chain's CDR3 is CASSLYGTPYEQYF. In DNA, the CDR3 is TGTGCCAGCAGTTTATACGGAACACCCTACGAGCAGTACTTC. Variable domain in full (rest from reference TRBV28 and TRBJ2-7): DVKVTQSSRYLVKRTGEKVFLECVQDMDHENMFWYRQDPGLGLRLIYFSYDVKMKEKGDIPEGYSVSREKKERFSLILESASTNQTSMYLCASSLYGTPYEQYFGPGTRLTVT.

Ten or more counts support this clone. This chain connects TRBV7-8 to TRBJ2-1; 7 bases match TRBD2. This CDR3 region has 14 residues. Germline V CDR1 and CDR2: SGHVS, FQNEAQ. J was trimmed by 5 bases and V by 5 bases; bases with no gene match: 6. CDR3 amino acids: CASSTTRGDNEQFF. CDR3 nucleotide sequence: TGTGCCAGCAGCACGACTCGGGGGGACAATGAGCAGTTCTTC. Drawing the rest from reference TRBV7-8 and TRBJ2-1, the complete variable domain is GAGVSQSPRYKVAKRGQDVALRCDPISGHVSLFWYQQALGQGPEFLTYFQNEAQLDKSGLPSDRFFAERPEGSVSTLKIQRTQQEDSAVYLCASSTTRGDNEQFFGPGTRLTVL.

This clone has a count of ten or more. The chain has TRBV6-1 and TRBJ1-5; a weak D match, TRBD1 (6 bases). CDR3 length: 13 amino acids. CDR1 is MNHNS and CDR2 is SASEGT in the germline V gene. V was pared by 6 bases and J by 6 bases, with 12 bases between. The CDR3 loop is CASSGGSVQPQHF. The CDR3 DNA follows: TGTGCCAGCAGCGGGGGCTCTGTTCAGCCCCAGCATTTT.

Many counts were recorded for this clone. CDR3 protein: CSALSGQGESQPQHF. DNA of the CDR3: TGCAGTGCTTTATCGGGACAGGGGGAGAGTCAGCCCCAGCATTTT. The chain is built from TRBV20-1 and TRBJ1-5; the match to TRBD1 covers 11 bases. Germline-derived CDR1 and CDR2 are DFQATT and SNEGSKA (reference sequence). V lost 5 bases and J lost 6; bases outside the gene matches: 9. The CDR3 length is 15 residues.

Remarks on this clone: The conserved phenylalanine or tryptophan normally closing the CDR3 is absent here, so this likely arose from a read error. No DNA is shown, since the ends of the CDR3 on it are uncertain; the CDR3 is the one TCRdb lists. The CDR3 spells CSARLAASYEHYL. The rearrangement links TRBV20-1 to TRBJ2-7; TRBD2 is the table's D call, not checked against the DNA. Inclusive of both ends, the CDR3 amounts to 13 amino acids. Germline V gives CDR1 DFQATT, CDR2 SNEGSKA (reference sequence).

In this sample, this clone is medium-sized (0.01 to 0.1%). The V call is TRBV10-3, the J call TRBJ2-7; 7 nucleotides agree with TRBD1. After removal of 4 bases from V and 1 base from J, the junction contained 13 bases not matched to a gene. The V gene's germline CDR1 is ENHRY and CDR2 SYGVKD. CDR3 length equals 17 residues. In DNA, the CDR3 is TGTGCCATCAGTGCATCGGTAGGGGGCGGTCTTTCCTACGAGCAGTACTTC. Translating gives CAISASVGGGLSYEQYF.

A few counts support this clone. The junction departs from germline at one end; a sequencing error may be responsible. The CDR3 is CASSLGASF. In nucleotides, the CDR3 is TGTGCCAGCAGCTTGGGAGCTTCGTTC. The chain couples TRBV7-2 to TRBJ1-2, with D unresolved. The germline V gene encodes CDR1 SGHTA and CDR2 FQGNSA. The CDR3 consists of 9 residues.

The chain carries TRBV11-2 and TRBJ1-2, with D possibly matching TRBD1 (6 bases). Germline V CDR1 and CDR2: SGHAT, FQNNGV. V was trimmed by 6 bases and J by 5 bases, leaving 19 bases between them. This CDR3 is built from 15 residues. The CDR3 DNA reads as TGTGCCAGCAGGGTTCAGGGGAAGGGCCCTTATGGCTACACCTTC. It yields the protein CASRVQGKGPYGYTF.

The table lists this clone with a few counts. J is TRBJ1-2 and V is TRBV6-1, with TRBD1 matching over 7 bases. CDR3 length: 15 amino acids. After removal of 6 bases from V and 3 bases from J, the junction contained 10 bases not matched to a gene. Germline CDR1 is MNHNS and CDR2 is SASEGT. The CDR3 loop reads CASSSRTGFYYGYTF. The DNA for the CDR3 is TGTGCCAGCAGCTCCCGGACAGGATTCTACTATGGCTACACCTTC.

In this sample, this clone turned up many times. This chain connects TRBV5-1 to TRBJ2-5; D not resolved. The ends were cut back, 0 bases at V and 2 bases at J, with 2 bases in the middle. Germline V gene lookup returns CDR1 SGHRS and CDR2 YFSETQ. The CDR3 spans 12 residues. CDR3 sequence reads: CASSLAQETQYF. In nucleotides, the CDR3 is TGCGCCAGCAGCTTGGCACAAGAGACCCAGTACTTC.